This T cell receptor beta chain was observed in a study of OX40 agonist ivuxolimab in advanced cancers. Study as a whole: The patients' treatment was ivuxolimab, an agonistic anti-OX40 (CD134) antibody. Patients got intravenous ivuxolimab at 0.01 to 10 mg/kg every 2 weeks. Findings and caveats of the study: Also present in some nonresponders was a low level of normalized T-cell clonal expansion. Clonal expansion was seen in CD4+ and CD8+ blood T cells by week 6 at 0.1 to 3.0 mg/kg.

This CDR3 region has 16 residues. The J segment lost 1 base and the V segment lost 4 bases, leaving 5 bases of the junction unmatched. The germline V gene has CDR1 SGDLS and CDR2 YYNGEE. The table came from immunoSEQ multiplex PCR; TCRdb's copy has only in-frame clones and leaves some out. Found here are about 9,100 clones, around nine tenths of them singletons; the top ten hold roughly 12%. Note on this clone: Its antigen is unknown.

The sample here was CD4+ or CD8+ T cells sorted from blood, taken in a trial of the OX40 agonist ivuxolimab. The V and J genes are TRBV9 and TRBJ2-5; 12 bases are a match to TRBD2. The receptor comes from an adult with an advanced solid tumor such as melanoma, head and neck, liver or kidney cancer. This CDR3 is CASSKTSGGIQETQYF. In DNA form, the CDR3 reads TGTGCCAGCAGCAAAACTAGCGGGGGGATCCAAGAGACCCAGTACTTC. Using reference TRBV9 and TRBJ2-5 for the parts outside the CDR3, the full variable domain is DSGVTQTPKHLITATGQRVTLRCSPRSGDLSVYWYQQSLDQGLQFLIQYYNGEERAKGNILERFSAQQFPDLHSELNLSSLELGDSALYFCASSKTSGGIQETQYFGPGTRLLVL.